These 3 T cell receptor beta chains originate from one sample sequenced in a study of CD8+CD57+ T cells in acquired aplastic anemia. Patients sequenced had flow cytometry evidence of CD8+CD57+ cell expansion. TCR beta VDJ and CDR3 profiling used genomic DNA as template. MiXCR, applied by TCRdb to the reads, yields one record per CDR3 protein. The sample includes about 98,000 distinct CDR3 sequences, less than 75% of them seen just once. The sample consisted of sorted CD4+, CD8+, or CD8+CD57+ T cells (not recorded which) from PBMCs. The receptors originated from a human donor with aplastic anemia.

The rearrangement links TRBV25-1 to TRBJ1-5; 9 bases are a match to TRBD1. The germline V gene has CDR1 MGHDK and CDR2 SYGVNS. CDR3 length: 18 amino acids. The junction had 7 bases not matched to a gene; V was cut back by 1 base and J by 0 bases. In nucleotides, the CDR3 is TGTGCCAGCAGTGAATCCCCCGGGACAGGGTCTAGCAATCAGCCCCAGCATTTT. Amino acids: CASSESPGTGSSNQPQHF.

In nucleotides, the CDR3 is TGCAGTGCTAGAGTAGCGGTGCCACCCCCCTACGAGCAGTACTTC. Its protein is CSARVAVPPPYEQYF. The chain combines TRBV20-1 with TRBJ2-7; TRBD2 is a possible D gene (6 bases). The CDR3 is 15 residues long. V was pared by 1 base and J by 2 bases, with 15 bases between. Germline V CDR1 and CDR2: DFQATT, SNEGSKA (reference sequence).

The chain uses TRBV10-3 and TRBJ2-1; 8 nucleotides align to TRBD2. The ends lost 10 bases at V and 5 bases at J; junction bases unmatched: 10. This CDR3 region has 14 residues. Germline CDR1 reads ENHRY; CDR2 reads SYGVKD. CDR3: CATALAGRNNEQFF. CDR3 in DNA: TGTGCCACGGCGCTAGCGGGCCGGAACAATGAGCAGTTCTTC.